There are many counts of the clone carrying this T cell receptor beta chain. TCRdb recomputed calls from the 5' RACE reads with MiXCR, one row per CDR3 protein. The repertoire holds about 68,000 distinct CDR3 sequences, with under 8% as singletons. The sample comes from a study of T cells after yellow fever vaccination. The source of this sequence is a man aged 18 to 30 who received the YFV17D yellow fever vaccine. The specimen comprised CD8+ T cells sorted from PBMCs, sampled around 45 days after the first yellow fever vaccination.

The CDR3, as DNA: TGCAGCGTTTCTGGGACCCTGGCCACTGGAAACACCATATATTTT. It is translated as CSVSGTLATGNTIYF. V and J are TRBV29-1 and TRBJ1-3, with D tentatively TRBD1 (5 bases). In germline, CDR1 is SQVTM, CDR2 ANQGSEA. The length of the CDR3 is 15 residues. V was shortened by 5 bases and J by 2 bases, with 16 bases between the two germline ends. The full variable domain, rest sourced from reference TRBV29-1 and TRBJ1-3, is SAVISQKPSRDICQRGTSLTIQCQVDSQVTMMFWYRQQPGQSLTLIATANQGSEATYESGFVIDKFPISRPNLTFSTLTVSNMSPEDSSIYLCSVSGTLATGNTIYFGEGSWLTVV.